The subject of this entry is one T cell receptor (beta chain). The length of the CDR3 is 15 residues. The germline gives CDR1 LNHDA, CDR2 SQIVND (reference sequence). J lost 3 bases, V lost 2 bases, and 5 bases had no gene match. Original handling: How many nucleated cells were present was estimated from reference gene primer amplification. TCRdb keeps only in-frame clones here, not all; method: immunoSEQ multiplex PCR. That table is the source of V, J and clone size, and D and trimming were worked out from the DNA. The table has about 190,000 clones, roughly 90% seen once. The data were taken from a study of blood T cell repertoires in COVID-19. Study at large: In each case, the material was cDNA or gDNA derived from T cells, B-cell-depleted T cells, or PBMCs.

V and J are TRBV19 and TRBJ2-3; TRBD2 agrees at 7 bases. Sequencing input: peripheral blood. This sequence originates from a woman aged 35 to 49 who had recovered from COVID-19. CDR3 coding DNA: TGTGCCAGTAGTATACCGGGACTACTAACAGATACGCAGTATTTT. This sequence encodes CASSIPGLLTDTQYF.